The 15 T cell receptor beta chains reported below all come from one sample, sequenced in a study of blood T cell repertoires in COVID-19. The protocol was immunoSEQ multiplex PCR, while the TCRdb copy is restricted to in-frame clones and leaves out a portion. The sample consists of approximately 140,000 clones, 65% to 85% of them appearing once. Sequenced material: peripheral blood. The origin of the receptors is a man younger than 45 with COVID-19, enrolled during active disease.

This rearrangement joins TRBV6-4 to TRBJ2-1, with TRBD1 as a possible D gene (7 bases). From germline, CDR1 is MRHNA and CDR2 SNTAGT. CDR3 length equals 15 residues. V lost 4 bases to trimming and J lost 4 bases, with 14 bases between them. CDR3 protein: CASSVEAGGYNEQFF. The CDR3 DNA is TGTGCCAGCAGTGTTGAGGCAGGGGGGTACAATGAGCAGTTCTTC.

The rearrangement links TRBV27 to TRBJ2-7; weak D call: TRBD2 (5 bases). The ends were cut back, 5 bases at V and 2 bases at J, with 10 bases in the middle. The germline V gene encodes CDR1 MNHEY and CDR2 SMNVEV (reference sequence). The CDR3 is 13 amino acids. The CDR3 loop is CASSTTGTYEQYF. Here the CDR3 DNA reads TGTGCCAGCAGTACCACCGGGACCTACGAGCAGTACTTC.

The chain has TRBV6-2 or TRBV6-3 and TRBJ2-1; 8 bases are a match to TRBD1. The trim removed 6 bases at V and 7 bases at J, leaving 11 bases unmatched. This CDR3 spans 15 amino acids. CDR1 and CDR2 (germline): MNHEY, SVGEGT. CDR3 in amino acids: CASSPDRGGLNEQFF. CDR3 coding DNA: TGTGCCAGCAGCCCCGACAGGGGTGGTTTGAATGAGCAGTTCTTC.

V is TRBV28 and J is TRBJ1-3, with a weak D call TRBD1 (6 bases). CDR3 length: 13 amino acids. The germline V gene encodes CDR1 MDHEN and CDR2 SYDVKM. With 8 bases removed from V and 2 bases from J, the gap between germline ends came to 10 bases. The DNA of the CDR3 is TGTGCCAGCGGCGGGGGGCCTGGAAACACCATATATTTT. Amino acid sequence: CASGGGPGNTIYF.

For this clone: Distinct nucleotide sequences in the sample also encode this CDR3. The CDR3 loop reads CASSQTGRNSPLHF. The CDR3 nucleotides read TGTGCCAGCAGCCAGACAGGGAGAAATTCACCCCTCCACTTT. This chain uses TRBV14 with TRBJ1-6, with 7 bases that match TRBD1. This CDR3 region has 14 residues. Unmatched junction bases numbered 3, after V lost 3 bases and J lost 7 bases. Germline-derived CDR1 and CDR2 are SGHDN and FVKESK.

V is TRBV14 and J is TRBJ1-6; 7 bases fit TRBD1. Germline CDR1 is SGHDN and CDR2 is FVKESK. The length of the CDR3 is 18 residues. Losses at the gene ends were 5 bases for V and 5 bases for J; bases not matched to a gene: 15. This chain's CDR3 is CASSFGQVSSLHNSPLHF. The DNA of the CDR3 is TGTGCCAGCAGCTTCGGACAGGTTTCGTCCCTTCATAATTCACCCCTCCACTTT.

The chain employs TRBV27 and TRBJ1-6, with D unresolved. Germline V gives CDR1 MNHEY, CDR2 SMNVEV (reference sequence). The CDR3 has 12 amino acids. V was clipped by 4 bases and J by 13 bases, with 11 bases between them. CDR3 sequence: CASSSTVSPLHF. As DNA, the CDR3 is TGTGCCAGCAGTTCCACAGTCTCTCCCCTCCACTTT.

A word on this clone: Other DNA variants within this sample encode the same CDR3. CDR3 bases: TGTGCCATCAGCAGCGGCACAGATACGCAGTATTTT. It yields the protein CAISSGTDTQYF. V is TRBV10-3 and J is TRBJ2-3; D uncertain. Germline V lookup: CDR1 ENHRY, CDR2 SYGVKD. V lost 6 bases and J 1 base, leaving 5 bases between the germline ends. The CDR3 is 12 residues long.

The chain has TRBV7-9 and TRBJ2-7, with TRBD2 as a possible D gene (7 bases). Germline V gene data show CDR1 as SEHNR and CDR2 as FQNEAQ (reference sequence). CDR3 length: 15 residues. Trimming pared 7 bases from V and 4 bases from J, leaving 20 bases between. The CDR3 sequence is CASIRIIGGQYEQYF. For the CDR3, the DNA is TGTGCCAGCATTCGAATAATCGGGGGGCAGTACGAGCAGTACTTC.

V gene TRBV2 combines with J gene TRBJ1-2; D is unresolved. The CDR3 contains 13 residues. The germline V gene encodes CDR1 SNHLY and CDR2 FYNNEI. V lost 6 bases and J 12 bases, leaving 20 bases between the germline ends. The CDR3 is CASSVTAEAVHTF. The CDR3 DNA sequence: TGTGCCAGCAGCGTAACGGCCGAGGCAGTCCACACCTTC. Full variable domain (outside the CDR3, taken from reference TRBV2 and TRBJ1-2): EPEVTQTPSHQVTQMGQEVILRCVPISNHLYFYWYRQILGQKVEFLVSFYNNEISEKSEIFDDQFSVERPDGSNFTLKIRSTKLEDSAMYFCASSVTAEAVHTFGSGTRLTVV.

The chain recombines TRBV27 with TRBJ2-7; perhaps TRBD2 as D (5 bases). CDR3 length: 13 residues. Germline assignment: CDR1 MNHEY and CDR2 SMNVEV (reference sequence). V shed 2 bases and J shed 7 bases, with 12 bases lying between them. The CDR3 loop is CASSLEGWSEQYF. In DNA, the CDR3 is TGTGCCAGCAGTTTAGAGGGTTGGTCAGAGCAGTACTTC.

The rearrangement links TRBV3-1 (or the pseudogene TRBV3-2) to TRBJ1-5; D unresolved. The germline gives CDR1 LGHDT, CDR2 YNNKEL (reference sequence). This CDR3 comprises 14 residues. V lost 1 base, J lost 7 bases, and 11 bases lay in between. CDR3 in amino acids: CASSQVPGGQPQHF. In DNA form, the CDR3 reads TGTGCCAGCAGCCAAGTCCCGGGAGGGCAGCCCCAGCATTTT.

This clone was seen a single time. This sequence joins TRBV6-5 and TRBJ1-1, with unresolved D. The V gene's germline CDR1 is MNHEY and CDR2 SVGAGI. With 6 bases removed from V and 5 bases from J, the gap between germline ends came to 13 bases. The CDR3 consists of 13 residues. DNA of the CDR3: TGTGCCAGCAGCCTCGAGGGAGGGACTGAAGCTTTCTTT. It yields the protein CASSLEGGTEAFF.

The V call is TRBV7-2, the J call TRBJ2-5; 10 bases are a match to TRBD2. Germline lookup yields CDR1 SGHTA and CDR2 FQGNSA. There are 17 residues in the CDR3. V was pared by 5 bases and J by 6 bases, with 15 bases of the junction left unmatched. CDR3 in amino acids: CASSPPGALAGAQTQYF. The CDR3 DNA reads TGTGCCAGCAGCCCCCCCGGAGCGCTAGCGGGAGCCCAGACCCAGTACTTC.

The chain couples TRBV20-1 to TRBJ2-1, with TRBD2 identical over 8 bases. The germline V gene encodes CDR1 DFQATT and CDR2 SNEGSKA (reference sequence). V was pared by 3 bases and J by 6 bases, with 10 bases of the junction left unmatched. The CDR3 length is 15 residues. In nucleotides, the CDR3 is TGCAGTGCTAGTGGTGCAGCGGGAGTGGGCAATGAGCAGTTCTTC. It yields the protein CSASGAAGVGNEQFF.